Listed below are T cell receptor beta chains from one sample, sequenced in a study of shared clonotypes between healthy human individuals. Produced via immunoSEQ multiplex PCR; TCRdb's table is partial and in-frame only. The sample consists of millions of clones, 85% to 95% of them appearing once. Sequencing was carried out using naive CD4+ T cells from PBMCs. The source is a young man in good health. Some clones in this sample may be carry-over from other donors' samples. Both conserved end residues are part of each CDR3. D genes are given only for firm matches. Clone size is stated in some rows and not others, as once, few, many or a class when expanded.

cdr3_aa: CASSFLAGGVNTEAFF
cdr3_nt: TGTGCCAGCAGCTTCCTGGCGGGGGGTGTGAACACTGAAGCTTTCTTT
v_call: TRBV7-2
clone_size: -
d_call: -
j_call: TRBJ1-1

cdr3_aa: CASSEVGDSNQPQHF
cdr3_nt: TGTGCCAGCAGTGAAGTGGGCGATAGCAATCAGCCCCAGCATTTT
v_call: TRBV6-1
clone_size: -
d_call: -
j_call: TRBJ1-5

cdr3_aa: CASHGGQSYYEQYF
cdr3_nt: TGTGCCAGCCATGGCGGGCAGTCATATTACGAGCAGTACTTC
v_call: TRBV6-6
clone_size: -
d_call: -
j_call: TRBJ2-7

cdr3_aa: CASSPGLAGSHGTYEQYF
cdr3_nt: TGTGCCAGCAGCCCGGGACTAGCGGGGTCGCATGGAACCTACGAGCAGTACTTC
v_call: TRBV5-4
clone_size: -
d_call: TRBD2
j_call: TRBJ2-7

cdr3_aa: CASTSYTGELFF
cdr3_nt: TGTGCCAGCACCTCCTACACCGGGGAGCTGTTTTTT
v_call: TRBV28
clone_size: -
d_call: -
j_call: TRBJ2-2

cdr3_aa: CASSQEVPRTGGAGELFF
cdr3_nt: TGCGCCAGCAGCCAAGAGGTCCCCCGGACAGGGGGGGCCGGGGAGCTGTTTTTT
v_call: TRBV4-3
clone_size: -
d_call: TRBD1
j_call: TRBJ2-2

cdr3_aa: CASSPPGADSRYF
cdr3_nt: TGTGCCAGCAGCCCCCCAGGGGCGGACTCTCGGTACTTC
v_call: TRBV11-2
clone_size: -
d_call: -
j_call: TRBJ2-7

cdr3_aa: CASSQPPGGAWDNEQFF
cdr3_nt: TGCGCCAGCAGTCAACCTCCGGGGGGCGCATGGGACAATGAGCAGTTCTTC
v_call: TRBV23-1
clone_size: -
d_call: -
j_call: TRBJ2-1

cdr3_aa: CASGWAGQGQGYTF
cdr3_nt: TGTGCTAGTGGTTGGGCCGGACAGGGACAAGGCTACACCTTC
v_call: TRBV12-5
clone_size: -
d_call: TRBD1
j_call: TRBJ1-2

cdr3_aa: CASSLAWETRDTIYF
cdr3_nt: TGTGCCAGCAGTTTAGCCTGGGAGACAAGGGACACCATATATTTT
v_call: TRBV28
clone_size: -
d_call: -
j_call: TRBJ1-3

cdr3_aa: CAGGSGSSHEQYF
cdr3_nt: TGTGCCGGGGGTAGCGGGAGTTCCCACGAGCAGTACTTC
v_call: TRBV6-6
clone_size: -
d_call: TRBD2
j_call: TRBJ2-7

cdr3_aa: CASSDGDSGGYGYTF
cdr3_nt: TGTGCCAGCAGTGATGGAGACAGCGGGGGCTATGGCTACACCTTC
v_call: TRBV25-1
clone_size: -
d_call: -
j_call: TRBJ1-2

cdr3_aa: CASSAGVNTEAFF
cdr3_nt: TGTGCCAGCAGTGCGGGAGTGAACACTGAAGCTTTCTTT
v_call: TRBV6-1
clone_size: once
d_call: -
j_call: TRBJ1-1

cdr3_aa: CASSTRTSPQHF
cdr3_nt: TGTGCCAGCAGCACAAGGACTTCGCCCCAGCATTTT
v_call: TRBV6-1
clone_size: -
d_call: -
j_call: TRBJ1-5

cdr3_aa: CASSLDRGYGYTF
cdr3_nt: TGTGCCAGCAGCTTGGACAGGGGCTACGGCTACACCTTC
v_call: TRBV5-4
clone_size: -
d_call: TRBD1
j_call: TRBJ1-2

cdr3_aa: CATSRGLAGGDEQFF
cdr3_nt: TGTGCCACCAGCAGAGGACTAGCGGGAGGCGATGAGCAGTTCTTC
v_call: TRBV15
clone_size: -
d_call: TRBD2
j_call: TRBJ2-1

cdr3_aa: CASSLHVAGRYEQYF
cdr3_nt: TGTGCCAGCAGTTTACACGTAGCGGGACGATACGAGCAGTACTTC
v_call: TRBV7-3
clone_size: -
d_call: TRBD2
j_call: TRBJ2-7

cdr3_aa: CASSPKMGGSGNTIYF
cdr3_nt: TGCGCCAGCAGCCCTAAGATGGGGGGCTCTGGAAACACCATATATTTT
v_call: TRBV5-1
clone_size: -
d_call: -
j_call: TRBJ1-3

cdr3_aa: CATGRADGYGYTF
cdr3_nt: TGTGCCACCGGTCGGGCTGATGGGTATGGCTACACCTTC
v_call: TRBV19
clone_size: -
d_call: -
j_call: TRBJ1-2

cdr3_aa: CASSPLGLGVNTEAFF
cdr3_nt: TGTGCCAGCTCACCCCTGGGTTTGGGGGTGAACACTGAAGCTTTCTTT
v_call: TRBV18
clone_size: -
d_call: -
j_call: TRBJ1-1

cdr3_aa: CASSFPGTGKKYEQYF
cdr3_nt: TGTGCCAGCAGTTTCCCCGGGACAGGGAAAAAGTACGAGCAGTACTTC
v_call: TRBV28
clone_size: -
d_call: TRBD1
j_call: TRBJ2-7

cdr3_aa: CASSLAWGSGANVLTF
cdr3_nt: TGTGCCAGCAGTTTGGCCTGGGGCTCTGGGGCCAACGTCCTGACTTTC
v_call: TRBV27
clone_size: once
d_call: -
j_call: TRBJ2-6

cdr3_aa: CSVEGLGGGDGNTIYF
cdr3_nt: TGCAGCGTTGAAGGCCTCGGGGGTGGGGATGGAAACACCATATATTTT
v_call: TRBV29-1
clone_size: -
d_call: -
j_call: TRBJ1-3